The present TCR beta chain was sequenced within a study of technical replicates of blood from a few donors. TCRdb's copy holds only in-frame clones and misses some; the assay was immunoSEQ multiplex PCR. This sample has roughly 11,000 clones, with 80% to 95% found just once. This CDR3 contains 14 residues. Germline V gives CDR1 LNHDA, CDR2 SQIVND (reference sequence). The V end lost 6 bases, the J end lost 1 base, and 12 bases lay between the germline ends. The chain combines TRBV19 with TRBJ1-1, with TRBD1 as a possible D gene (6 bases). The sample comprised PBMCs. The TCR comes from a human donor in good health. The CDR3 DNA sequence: TGTGCCAGTAGAACCGACAGGAGGAACACTGAAGCTTTCTTT. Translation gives CASRTDRRNTEAFF. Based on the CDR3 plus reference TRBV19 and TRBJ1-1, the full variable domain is DGGITQSPKYLFRKEGQNVTLSCEQNLNHDAMYWYRQDPGQGLRLIYYSQIVNDFQKGDIAEGYSVSREKKESFPLTVTSAQKNPTAFYLCASRTDRRNTEAFFGQGTRLTVV.